This TCR beta chain was found in a study of blood T cell repertoires in COVID-19. This CDR3 region has 14 residues. CDR1 and CDR2 (germline): LNHDA, SQIVND (reference sequence). V lost 7 bases to trimming and J lost 2 bases, with 13 bases between them. Sequenced by immunoSEQ multiplex PCR; TCRdb stores in-frame clones only, minus some. The table shows some 120,000 clones, with roughly 82% occurring only once. This clone was observed once. The chain has TRBV19 and TRBJ2-3; D gene ambiguous. This TCR came from a human donor in a cohort sampled during active COVID-19. The sequenced material came from peripheral blood. The CDR3 sequence: CASKRDKITDTQYF. DNA of the CDR3: TGTGCCAGTAAACGCGATAAGATCACAGATACGCAGTATTTT.